This TCR beta chain was recorded in a study of cytomegalovirus exposure and HLA in healthy donors. Study-level findings and limits: 150 or so TCR beta chains were listed as cytomegalovirus-associated.

Healthy individuals who donated bone marrow served as the donors. Vbeta (60) and Jbeta (13) primers were used in the PCR. Profiling relied on immunoSEQ multiplex PCR, and the TCRdb table lists in-frame clones only, not all of them. The sample lists fewer than 200,000 clones, around 80% occurring once. This CDR3 region has 13 residues. V dropped 2 bases and J dropped 7 bases, with 9 bases sitting between them. Germline V gene lookup returns CDR1 LGHNA and CDR2 YSLEER. Regarding this clone: Its target is not known.

The TCR originated in a woman aged 45-65 years in good health and CMV-seropositive. This sequence joins TRBV4-3 and TRBJ1-5; perhaps TRBD1 as D (5 bases). Material for sequencing was PBMCs. The CDR3 sequence: CASSQIKGQPQHF. In DNA form, the CDR3 reads TGCGCCAGCAGCCAAATTAAGGGGCAGCCCCAGCATTTT.